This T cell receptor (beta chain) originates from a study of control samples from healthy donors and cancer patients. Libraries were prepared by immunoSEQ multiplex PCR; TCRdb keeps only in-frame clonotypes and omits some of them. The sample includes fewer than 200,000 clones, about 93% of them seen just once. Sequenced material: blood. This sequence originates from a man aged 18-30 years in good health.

CDR3 amino acids: CASSPDRANQPQHF. The CDR3 nucleotides read TGTGCCAGCAGCCCGGACAGGGCCAATCAGCCCCAGCATTTT. The chain employs TRBV27 and TRBJ1-5, with TRBD1 identical over 8 bases. The CDR3 totals 14 residues. CDR1 MNHEY and CDR2 SMNVEV come from the germline V gene (reference sequence). V was pared by 6 bases and J by 3 bases, with 4 bases of the junction left unmatched.